A selection of T cell receptor beta chains follows, all from one sample in a study of blood T cell repertoires in COVID-19. TCRdb keeps only in-frame clones here, not all; method: immunoSEQ multiplex PCR. The data show 200,000 or so clones, with 85% to 90% seen just once and about 4.8% held by the top ten. Sequencing input: peripheral blood. These receptors all stem from a man in his fifties or sixties with acute or convalescent COVID-19. Both conserved end residues are part of each CDR3. D genes are given only for firm matches. The listing skips clone size in some rows; elsewhere it reads once, few, many or a size class.

>TRBV15|TRBJ2-1|-|TRBD1
CATSREPGTGRPYNEQFF
TGTGCCACCAGCCGGGAACCGGGGACAGGGCGACCCTACAATGAGCAGTTCTTC
>TRBV28|TRBJ1-4|-|TRBD1
CASKTGVVNEKLFF
TGTGCCAGCAAGACAGGGGTGGTTAATGAAAAACTGTTTTTT
>TRBV5-5|TRBJ2-1|-|TRBD2
CASSLAGGAYNEQFF
TGTGCCAGCAGCTTGGCCGGGGGGGCCTACAATGAGCAGTTCTTC
>TRBV2|TRBJ1-1|few|-
CASRETGLGTEAFF
TGTGCCAGCAGGGAGACAGGTCTGGGCACTGAAGCTTTCTTT
>TRBV29-1|TRBJ2-7|-|-
CSVLSGGIDEQYF
TGCAGCGTATTATCCGGGGGTATCGACGAGCAGTACTTC
>TRBV5-1|TRBJ1-1|-|TRBD1
CASSLAGGVTEAFF
TGCGCCAGCAGCTTGGCAGGGGGTGTCACTGAAGCTTTCTTT
>TRBV12-3/TRBV12-4|TRBJ2-3|-|-
CASGGAIDTQYF
TGTGCCAGCGGGGGGGCGATCGATACGCAGTATTTT
>TRBV4-1|TRBJ1-5|-|-
CASSQGGGKFQPQHF
TGCGCCAGCAGCCAAGGGGGGGGGAAGTTTCAGCCCCAGCATTTT
>TRBV29-1|TRBJ2-1|once|-
CSVEERDNEQFF
TGCAGCGTTGAGGAACGGGACAATGAGCAGTTCTTC
>TRBV5-1|TRBJ2-7|-|-
CASSLAMGRQYEQYF
TGCGCCAGCAGCTTGGCCATGGGGCGCCAGTACGAGCAGTACTTC
>TRBV5-4|TRBJ1-1|-|TRBD1
CASSQTGGGTEAFF
TGTGCCAGCAGCCAGACAGGGGGCGGCACTGAAGCTTTCTTT
>TRBV14|TRBJ1-2|-|-
CASSQNRQGNGGYTF
TGTGCCAGCAGCCAAAACCGTCAGGGGAACGGCGGCTACACCTTC
>TRBV3-1/TRBV3-2|TRBJ1-5|-|-
CASSQDQGVGQPQHF
TGTGCCAGCAGCCAAGATCAAGGGGTGGGCCAGCCCCAGCATTTT
>TRBV7-9|TRBJ1-3|few|TRBD1
CASSLHGTGFGNTIYF
TGTGCCAGCAGCCTCCACGGGACAGGGTTTGGAAACACCATATATTTT
>TRBV9|TRBJ2-1|-|TRBD1
CASRPGTGDGSYNEQFF
TGTGCCAGCAGGCCCGGGACAGGGGACGGCTCCTACAATGAGCAGTTCTTC
>TRBV19|TRBJ1-5|few|TRBD1
CASSDTGGLGQPQHF
TGTGCCAGTAGTGATACAGGGGGCTTGGGTCAGCCCCAGCATTTT
>TRBV6-5|TRBJ2-1|once|TRBD1
CASSPGTVNEQFF
TGTGCCAGCAGTCCAGGGACAGTCAATGAGCAGTTCTTC
>TRBV9|TRBJ2-5|-|TRBD2
CASSYSPGSGGAVETQYF
TGTGCCAGCAGTTATTCCCCCGGTAGCGGGGGGGCGGTGGAGACCCAGTACTTC
>TRBV7-2|TRBJ2-5|-|TRBD2
CASSRSGGGQETQYF
TGTGCCAGCAGCCGTAGTGGGGGGGGCCAAGAGACCCAGTACTTC
>TRBV5-8|TRBJ2-5|-|-
CASSFRTASGETQYF
TGTGCCAGCAGCTTTCGGACAGCCTCGGGGGAGACCCAGTACTTC
>TRBV5-1|TRBJ1-2|-|-
CASSLVTLGGEGYTF
TGCGCCAGCAGCTTGGTCACGCTAGGGGGGGAAGGCTACACCTTC
>TRBV6-1|TRBJ2-1|-|-
CASSERQAVDEQFF
TGTGCCAGCAGTGAACGACAGGCGGTCGATGAGCAGTTCTTC
>TRBV6-2/TRBV6-3|TRBJ2-6|-|TRBD1
CASSYSRDRVLGANVLTF
TGTGCCAGCAGTTACTCGCGGGACAGGGTACTTGGGGCCAACGTCCTGACTTTC
>TRBV7-9|TRBJ1-5|-|-
CASSSWEGGNQPQHF
TGTGCCAGCAGCTCCTGGGAGGGAGGCAATCAGCCCCAGCATTTT
>TRBV6-1|TRBJ2-2|-|-
CASSEVAVPNTGELFF
TGTGCCAGCAGTGAAGTAGCGGTGCCGAACACCGGGGAGCTGTTTTTT
>TRBV5-4|TRBJ2-6|-|TRBD1
CASSGQGYSGANVLTF
TGTGCCAGCAGCGGACAGGGATACTCTGGGGCCAACGTCCTGACTTTC
>TRBV6-5|TRBJ1-1|-|-
CASSYFPKRGAAFF
TGTGCCAGCAGTTACTTCCCAAAACGGGGGGCGGCTTTCTTT
>TRBV7-9|TRBJ1-1|-|-
CASSFGPEAFF
TGTGCCAGCAGCTTTGGCCCTGAAGCTTTCTTT
>TRBV5-4|TRBJ1-1|-|-
CASSLDDSDTEAFF
TGTGCCAGCAGCTTGGACGATTCGGACACTGAAGCTTTCTTT
>TRBV4-1|TRBJ2-7|once|-
CASGRAGSYEQYF
TGCGCCAGCGGGCGAGCTGGTTCCTACGAGCAGTACTTC
>TRBV27|TRBJ1-1|-|-
CASSLSGAQNTEAFF
TGTGCCAGCAGTTTATCAGGGGCACAGAACACTGAAGCTTTCTTT
>TRBV5-1|TRBJ1-4|-|TRBD1
CASSFDRGWGEKLFF
TGCGCCAGCAGTTTCGACAGGGGCTGGGGTGAAAAACTGTTTTTT
>TRBV6-1|TRBJ1-1|-|TRBD1
CASSEWRGQVAFF
TGTGCCAGCAGTGAGTGGAGGGGGCAGGTAGCTTTCTTT
>TRBV18|TRBJ1-3|-|TRBD1
CASSPLGTGDSGNTIYF
TGTGCCAGCTCACCCTTGGGGACAGGGGACTCTGGAAACACCATATATTTT
>TRBV5-5|TRBJ1-3|-|TRBD1
CASSPGQGDQGNTIYF
TGTGCCAGCAGCCCGGGACAGGGGGACCAGGGAAACACCATATATTTT
>TRBV25-1|TRBJ2-3|once|TRBD2
CASTPWVGGDTQYF
TGTGCCAGCACCCCTTGGGTGGGGGGGGATACGCAGTATTTT
>TRBV5-4|TRBJ1-2|-|-
CASSPRVRGTYGYTF
TGTGCCAGCAGCCCACGGGTGAGAGGTACCTATGGCTACACCTTC
>TRBV23-1|TRBJ1-1|once|-
CAIGRGNTEAFF
TGCGCCATAGGTCGGGGGAACACTGAAGCTTTCTTT
>TRBV5-1|TRBJ2-5|-|TRBD2
CASLLAPGGETQYF
TGCGCCAGCCTACTAGCGCCTGGGGGAGAGACCCAGTACTTC
>TRBV5-1|TRBJ1-4|-|-
CASSDGGGRGEKLFF
TGCGCCAGCAGCGACGGTGGCGGTAGAGGTGAAAAACTGTTTTTT
>TRBV3-1/TRBV3-2|TRBJ2-3|-|TRBD2
CASSRTSGGRGTDTQYF
TGTGCCAGCAGCCGGACTAGCGGGGGGAGGGGCACAGATACGCAGTATTTT